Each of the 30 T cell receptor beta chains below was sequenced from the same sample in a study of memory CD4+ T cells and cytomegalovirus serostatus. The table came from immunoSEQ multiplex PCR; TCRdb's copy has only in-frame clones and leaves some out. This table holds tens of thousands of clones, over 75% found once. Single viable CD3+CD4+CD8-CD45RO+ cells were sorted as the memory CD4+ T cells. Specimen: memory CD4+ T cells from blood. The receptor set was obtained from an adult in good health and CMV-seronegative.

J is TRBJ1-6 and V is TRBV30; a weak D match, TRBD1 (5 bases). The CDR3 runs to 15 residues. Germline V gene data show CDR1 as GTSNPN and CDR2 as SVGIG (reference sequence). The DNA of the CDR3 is TGTGCATGCCGGGACTCCCTCTCCTATAATTCACCCCTCCACTTT. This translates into CACRDSLSYNSPLHF.

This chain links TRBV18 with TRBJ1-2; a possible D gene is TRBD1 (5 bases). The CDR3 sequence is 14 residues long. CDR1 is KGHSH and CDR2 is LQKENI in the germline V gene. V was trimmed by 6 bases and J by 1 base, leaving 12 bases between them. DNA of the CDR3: TGTGCCAGCTCCCTCCGGGGGGATAACTATGGCTACACCTTC. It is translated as CASSLRGDNYGYTF.

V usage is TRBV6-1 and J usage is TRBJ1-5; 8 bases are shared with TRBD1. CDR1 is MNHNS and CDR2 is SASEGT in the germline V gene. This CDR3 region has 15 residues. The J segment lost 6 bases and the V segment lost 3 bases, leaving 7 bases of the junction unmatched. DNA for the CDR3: TGTGCCAGCAGTGACGGACAGGGTATGAGTCAGCCCCAGCATTTT. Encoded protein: CASSDGQGMSQPQHF.

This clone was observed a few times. As DNA, the CDR3 is TGTGCCAGCAGCCCGTTGGACTTTCAAGAGACCCAGTACTTC. It yields the protein CASSPLDFQETQYF. The chain combines TRBV7-9 with TRBJ2-5, with D perhaps TRBD2 (5 bases). V shed 5 bases and J shed 2 bases, with 12 bases lying between them. The germline gives CDR1 SEHNR, CDR2 FQNEAQ (reference sequence). The CDR3 runs to 14 residues.

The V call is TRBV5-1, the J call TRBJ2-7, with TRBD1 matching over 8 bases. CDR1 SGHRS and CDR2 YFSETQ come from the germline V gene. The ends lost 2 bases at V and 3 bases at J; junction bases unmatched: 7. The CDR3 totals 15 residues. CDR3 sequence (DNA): TGCGCCAGCAGCTTTAGTTCCGGGACAGGCTACGAGCAGTACTTC. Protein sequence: CASSFSSGTGYEQYF.

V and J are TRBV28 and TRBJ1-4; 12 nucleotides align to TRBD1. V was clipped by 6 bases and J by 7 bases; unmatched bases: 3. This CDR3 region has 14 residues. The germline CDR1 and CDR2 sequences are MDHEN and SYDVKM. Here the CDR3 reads CASRGTGGSEKLFF. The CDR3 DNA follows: TGTGCCAGCAGGGGGACAGGGGGCTCTGAAAAACTGTTTTTT.

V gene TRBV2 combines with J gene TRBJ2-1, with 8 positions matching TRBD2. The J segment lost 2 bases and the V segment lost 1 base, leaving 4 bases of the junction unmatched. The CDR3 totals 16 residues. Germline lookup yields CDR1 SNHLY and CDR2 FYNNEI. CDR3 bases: TGTGCCAGCAGTGAAGGGAACGGGGGGGCCTACAATGAGCAGTTCTTC. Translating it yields CASSEGNGGAYNEQFF.

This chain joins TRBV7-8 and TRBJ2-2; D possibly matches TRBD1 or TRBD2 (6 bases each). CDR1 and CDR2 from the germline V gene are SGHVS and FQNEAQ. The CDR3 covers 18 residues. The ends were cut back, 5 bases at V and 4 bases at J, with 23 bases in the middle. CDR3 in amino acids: CASSTRRGQGRSTGELFF. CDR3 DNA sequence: TGTGCCAGCAGCACCCGACGAGGGCAGGGGAGGAGCACCGGGGAGCTGTTTTTT. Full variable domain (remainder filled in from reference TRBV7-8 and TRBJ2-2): GAGVSQSPRYKVAKRGQDVALRCDPISGHVSLFWYQQALGQGPEFLTYFQNEAQLDKSGLPSDRFFAERPEGSVSTLKIQRTQQEDSAVYLCASSTRRGQGRSTGELFFGEGSRLTVL.

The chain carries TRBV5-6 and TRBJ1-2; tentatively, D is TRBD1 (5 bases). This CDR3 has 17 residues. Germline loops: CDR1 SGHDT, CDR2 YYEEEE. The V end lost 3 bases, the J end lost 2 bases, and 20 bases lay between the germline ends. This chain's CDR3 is CASSYGPREGANYGYTF. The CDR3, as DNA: TGTGCCAGCAGCTATGGGCCCAGGGAAGGTGCAAACTATGGCTACACCTTC.

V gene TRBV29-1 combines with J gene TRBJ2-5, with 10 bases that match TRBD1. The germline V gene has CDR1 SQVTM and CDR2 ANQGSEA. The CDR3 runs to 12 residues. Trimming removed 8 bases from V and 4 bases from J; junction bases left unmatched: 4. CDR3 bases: TGCAGCACAAGGACAGGGGGAGAGACCCAGTACTTC. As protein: CSTRTGGETQYF.

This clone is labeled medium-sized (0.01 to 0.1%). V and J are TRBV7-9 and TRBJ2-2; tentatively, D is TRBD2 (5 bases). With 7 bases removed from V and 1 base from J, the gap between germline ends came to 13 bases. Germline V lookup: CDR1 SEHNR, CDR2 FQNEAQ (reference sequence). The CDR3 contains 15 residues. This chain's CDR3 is CASKPGKGNTGELFF. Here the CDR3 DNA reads TGTGCCAGCAAACCGGGAAAGGGGAACACCGGGGAGCTGTTTTTT.

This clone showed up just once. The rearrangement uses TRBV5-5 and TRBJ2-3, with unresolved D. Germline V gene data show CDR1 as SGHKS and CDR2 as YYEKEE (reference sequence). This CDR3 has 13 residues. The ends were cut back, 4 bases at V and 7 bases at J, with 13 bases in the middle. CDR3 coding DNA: TGTGCCAGCAGCAGGGATGGTATGAATACGCAGTATTTT. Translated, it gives CASSRDGMNTQYF.

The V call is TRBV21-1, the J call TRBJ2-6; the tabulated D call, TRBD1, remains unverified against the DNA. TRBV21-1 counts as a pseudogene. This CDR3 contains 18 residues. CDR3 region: CASSTSRDRGSGANVLTF. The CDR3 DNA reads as TGTGCCAGCAGCACTTCCCGGGACAGGGGTTCGGGGGCCAACGTCCTGACTTTC.

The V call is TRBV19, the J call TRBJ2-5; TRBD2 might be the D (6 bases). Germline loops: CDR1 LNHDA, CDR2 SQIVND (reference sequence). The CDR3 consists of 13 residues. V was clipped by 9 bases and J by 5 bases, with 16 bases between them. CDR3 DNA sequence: TGTGCCAGCCGGAGGGTACCGGGGGAGACCCAGTACTTC. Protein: CASRRVPGETQYF.

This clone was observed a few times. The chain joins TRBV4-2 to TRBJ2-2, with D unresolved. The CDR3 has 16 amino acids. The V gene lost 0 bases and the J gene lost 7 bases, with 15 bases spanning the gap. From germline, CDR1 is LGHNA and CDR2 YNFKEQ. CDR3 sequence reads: CASSQERKRSGGELFF. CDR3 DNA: TGTGCCAGCAGCCAAGAGCGTAAGCGCTCCGGCGGGGAGCTGTTTTTT.

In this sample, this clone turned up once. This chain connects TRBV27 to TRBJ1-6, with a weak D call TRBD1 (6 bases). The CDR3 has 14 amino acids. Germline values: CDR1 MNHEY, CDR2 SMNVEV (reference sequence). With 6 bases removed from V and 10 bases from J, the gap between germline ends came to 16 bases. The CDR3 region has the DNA TGTGCCAGCAGACACCAGGGGAGGGACTCACCCCTCCACTTT. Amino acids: CASRHQGRDSPLHF.

CDR3 nucleotides: TGTGCCAGCAGCCGGGACACCGGGACAGGGCATGACGGGGAGCTGTTTTTT. Its translation is CASSRDTGTGHDGELFF. V and J are TRBV11-1 and TRBJ2-2; 9 bases are shared with TRBD1. The length of the CDR3 is 17 residues. CDR1 and CDR2 (germline): SGHAT, FQDESV (reference sequence). The J segment lost 7 bases and the V segment lost 5 bases, leaving 14 bases of the junction unmatched.

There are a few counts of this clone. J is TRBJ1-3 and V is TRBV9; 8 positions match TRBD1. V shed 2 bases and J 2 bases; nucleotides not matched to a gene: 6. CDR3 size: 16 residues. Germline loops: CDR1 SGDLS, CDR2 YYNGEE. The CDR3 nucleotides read TGTGCCAGCAGCGTTTTCTCGGACAGGGCTGGAAACACCATATATTTT. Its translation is CASSVFSDRAGNTIYF.

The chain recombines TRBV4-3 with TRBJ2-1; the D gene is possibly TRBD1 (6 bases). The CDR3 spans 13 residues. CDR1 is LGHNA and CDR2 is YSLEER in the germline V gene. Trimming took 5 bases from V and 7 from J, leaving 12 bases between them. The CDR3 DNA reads TGCGCCAGCAGCGAACAACAGGGAAATGAGCAGTTCTTC. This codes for CASSEQQGNEQFF.

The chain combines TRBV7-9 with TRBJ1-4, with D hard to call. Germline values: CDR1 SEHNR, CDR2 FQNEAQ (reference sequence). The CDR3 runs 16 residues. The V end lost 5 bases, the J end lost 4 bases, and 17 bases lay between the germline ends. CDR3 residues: CASSPDDPTYNEKLFF. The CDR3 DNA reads TGTGCCAGCAGCCCGGATGACCCGACATATAATGAAAAACTGTTTTTT.

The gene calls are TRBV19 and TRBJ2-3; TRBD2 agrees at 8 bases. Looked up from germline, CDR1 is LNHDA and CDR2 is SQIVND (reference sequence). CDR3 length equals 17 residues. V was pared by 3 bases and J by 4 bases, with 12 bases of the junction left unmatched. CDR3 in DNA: TGTGCCAGTAGTATCCCCGGACTAGCCTCCCCCGCAGATACGCAGTATTTT. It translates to CASSIPGLASPADTQYF.

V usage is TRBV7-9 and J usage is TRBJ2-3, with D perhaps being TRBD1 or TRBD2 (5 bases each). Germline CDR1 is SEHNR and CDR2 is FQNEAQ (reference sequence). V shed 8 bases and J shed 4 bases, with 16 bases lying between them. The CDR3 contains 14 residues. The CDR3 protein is CASCRGQRSDTQYF. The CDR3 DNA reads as TGTGCCAGCTGTCGGGGCCAGAGATCAGATACGCAGTATTTT.

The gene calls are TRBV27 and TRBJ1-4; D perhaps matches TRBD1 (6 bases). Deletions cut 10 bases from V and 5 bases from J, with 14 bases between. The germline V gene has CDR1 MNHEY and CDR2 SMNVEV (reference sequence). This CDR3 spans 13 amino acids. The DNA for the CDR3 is TGTGCCACGCGTGGACAGCCAAATGAAAAACTGTTTTTT. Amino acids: CATRGQPNEKLFF. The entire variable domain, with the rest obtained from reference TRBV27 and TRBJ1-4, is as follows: EAQVTQNPRYLITVTGKKLTVTCSQNMNHEYMSWYRQDPGLGLRQIYYSMNVEVTDKGDVPEGYKVSRKEKRNFPLILESPSPNQTSLYFCATRGQPNEKLFFGSGTQLSVL.

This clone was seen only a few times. DNA for the CDR3: TGTGCCAGCAGCTTAGTCGCCTTCGGGACGAACACTGAAGCTTTCTTT. It is translated as CASSLVAFGTNTEAFF. V is TRBV7-2 and J is TRBJ1-1; maybe TRBD1 (5 bases). V dropped 1 base and J dropped 1 base, with 13 bases sitting between them. The CDR3 is 16 residues long. Germline assignment: CDR1 SGHTA and CDR2 FQGNSA.

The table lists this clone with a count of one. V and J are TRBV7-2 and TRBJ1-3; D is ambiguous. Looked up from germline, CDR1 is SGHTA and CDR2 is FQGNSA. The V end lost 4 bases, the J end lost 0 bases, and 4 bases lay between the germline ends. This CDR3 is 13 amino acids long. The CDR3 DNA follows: TGTGCCAGCAGCTCCCTCTCTGGAAACACCATATATTTT. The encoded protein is CASSSLSGNTIYF.

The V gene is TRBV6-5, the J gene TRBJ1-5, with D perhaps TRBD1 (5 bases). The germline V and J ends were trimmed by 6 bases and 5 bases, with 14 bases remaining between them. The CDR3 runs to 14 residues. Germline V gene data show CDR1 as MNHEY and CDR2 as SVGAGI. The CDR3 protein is CASRSQGIDQPQHF. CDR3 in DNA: TGTGCCAGCAGGTCCCAGGGTATCGATCAGCCCCAGCATTTT.

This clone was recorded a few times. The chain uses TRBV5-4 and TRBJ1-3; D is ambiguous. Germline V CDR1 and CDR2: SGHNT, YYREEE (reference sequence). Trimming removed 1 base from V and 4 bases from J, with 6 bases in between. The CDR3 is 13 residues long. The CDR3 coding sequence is TGTGCCAGCAGCTTGTACGGAGGAAACACCATATATTTT. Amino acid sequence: CASSLYGGNTIYF.

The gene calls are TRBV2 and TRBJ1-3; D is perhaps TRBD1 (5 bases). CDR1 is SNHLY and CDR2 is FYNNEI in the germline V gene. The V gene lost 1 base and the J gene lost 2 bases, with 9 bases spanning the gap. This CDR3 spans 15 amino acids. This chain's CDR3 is CASSEEGAAGNTIYF. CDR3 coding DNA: TGTGCCAGCAGTGAAGAAGGGGCTGCTGGAAACACCATATATTTT.

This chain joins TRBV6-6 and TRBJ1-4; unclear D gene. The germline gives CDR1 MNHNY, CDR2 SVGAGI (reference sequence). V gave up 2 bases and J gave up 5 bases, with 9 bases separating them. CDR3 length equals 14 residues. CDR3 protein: CASSYGSRNEKLFF. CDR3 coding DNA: TGTGCCAGCAGTTACGGGTCGAGAAATGAAAAACTGTTTTTT.

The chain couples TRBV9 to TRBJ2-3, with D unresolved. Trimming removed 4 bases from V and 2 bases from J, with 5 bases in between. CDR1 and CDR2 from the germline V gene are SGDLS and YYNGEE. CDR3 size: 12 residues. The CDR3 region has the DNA TGTGCCAGCAGCATATACACAGATACGCAGTATTTT. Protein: CASSIYTDTQYF.